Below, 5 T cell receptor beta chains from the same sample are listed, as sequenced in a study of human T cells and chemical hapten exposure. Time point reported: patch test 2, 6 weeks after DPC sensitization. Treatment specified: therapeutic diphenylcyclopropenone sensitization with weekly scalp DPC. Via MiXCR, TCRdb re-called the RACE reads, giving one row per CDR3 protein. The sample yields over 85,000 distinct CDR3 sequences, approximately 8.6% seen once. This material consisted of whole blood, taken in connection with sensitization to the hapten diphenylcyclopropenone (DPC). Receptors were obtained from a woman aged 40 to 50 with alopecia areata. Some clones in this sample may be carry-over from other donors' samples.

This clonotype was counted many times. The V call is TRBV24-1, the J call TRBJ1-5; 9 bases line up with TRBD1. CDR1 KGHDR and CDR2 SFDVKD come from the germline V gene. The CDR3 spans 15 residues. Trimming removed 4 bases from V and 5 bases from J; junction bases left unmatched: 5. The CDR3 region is CATSDPRTGDQPQHF. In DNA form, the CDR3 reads TGTGCCACCAGTGACCCCCGGACAGGGGATCAGCCCCAGCATTTT.

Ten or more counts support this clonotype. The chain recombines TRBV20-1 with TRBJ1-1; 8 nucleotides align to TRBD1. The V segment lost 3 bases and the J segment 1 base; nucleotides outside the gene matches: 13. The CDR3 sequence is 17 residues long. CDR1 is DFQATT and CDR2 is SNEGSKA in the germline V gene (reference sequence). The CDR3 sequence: CSASELGTGVTNTEAFF. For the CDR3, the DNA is TGCAGTGCTAGTGAACTTGGGACAGGCGTCACGAACACTGAAGCTTTCTTT.

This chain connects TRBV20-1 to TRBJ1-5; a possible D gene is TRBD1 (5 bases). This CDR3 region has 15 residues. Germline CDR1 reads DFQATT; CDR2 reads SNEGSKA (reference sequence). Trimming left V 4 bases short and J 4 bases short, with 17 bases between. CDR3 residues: CSATIGHFGNQPQHF. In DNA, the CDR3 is TGCAGTGCTACCATAGGACATTTTGGGAATCAGCCCCAGCATTTT.

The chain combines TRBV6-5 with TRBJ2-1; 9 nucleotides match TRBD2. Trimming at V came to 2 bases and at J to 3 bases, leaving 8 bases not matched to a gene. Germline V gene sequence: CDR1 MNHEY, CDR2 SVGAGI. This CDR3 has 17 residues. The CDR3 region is CASSYLPRAGGYNEQFF. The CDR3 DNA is TGTGCCAGCAGTTACCTCCCTAGAGCGGGGGGCTACAATGAGCAGTTCTTC.

The CDR3 loop is CASSPRLAREQYF. The CDR3 bases are TGTGCCAGCAGCCCCAGACTAGCGCGCGAGCAGTACTTC. This chain uses TRBV7-2 with TRBJ2-7; TRBD2 matches 8 bases. The CDR3 has 13 amino acids. Trimming cost V 5 bases and J 6 bases; bases outside gene matches: 6. From germline, CDR1 is SGHTA and CDR2 FQGNSA. The full variable domain, with the rest looked up from reference TRBV7-2 and TRBJ2-7, is GAGVSQSPSNKVTEKGKDVELRCDPISGHTALYWYRQSLGQGLEFLIYFQGNSAPDKSGLPSDRFSAERTGGSVSTLTIQRTQQEDSAVYLCASSPRLAREQYFGPGTRLTVT.